This TCR beta chain was sequenced during a study of read filtering for tumor transcriptome and immune sequencing. Study-level background: Among patients, approximately 16 were male and 14 female, aged 47 to 80 (mean roughly 63). Transcriptome libraries were built from DNase-treated RNA.

From about 400 ng of RNA, a library with molecular barcoded alpha/delta and beta/gamma adaptors was made. TCRdb re-called the reads with MiXCR, one entry per CDR3 protein. Of approximately 140,000 distinct CDR3 sequences listed, less than 15% are singletons. This clonotype was counted many times. The sequenced material came from a population of CD138-negative cells sorted from bone marrow. The origin of this receptor is a donor at least 40 years old with multiple myeloma.

Here the CDR3 DNA reads TGTGCCAGCAAAGCGCTCAGCGGGAGCTCCTACGAGCAGTACTTC. Residues: CASKALSGSSYEQYF. J is TRBJ2-7 and V is TRBV27, with TRBD2 matching over 8 bases. The CDR3 runs to 15 residues. J lost 0 bases, V lost 7 bases, and 8 bases had no gene match. Per the germline V gene, CDR1 is MNHEY and CDR2 is SMNVEV (reference sequence).